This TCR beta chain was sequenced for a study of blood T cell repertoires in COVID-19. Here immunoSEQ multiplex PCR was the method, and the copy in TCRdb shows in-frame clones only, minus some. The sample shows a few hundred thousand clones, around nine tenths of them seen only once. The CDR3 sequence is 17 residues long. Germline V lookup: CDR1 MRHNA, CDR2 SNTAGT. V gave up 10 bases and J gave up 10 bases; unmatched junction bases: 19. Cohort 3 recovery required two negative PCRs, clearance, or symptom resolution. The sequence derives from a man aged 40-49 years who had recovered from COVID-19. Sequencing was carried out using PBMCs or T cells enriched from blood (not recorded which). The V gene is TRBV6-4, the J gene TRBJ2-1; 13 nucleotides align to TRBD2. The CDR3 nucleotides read TGTGCCACCCATACAGACCGAACTAGCGGGGGGGCGGGCGAGCAGTTCTTC. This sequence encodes CATHTDRTSGGAGEQFF.